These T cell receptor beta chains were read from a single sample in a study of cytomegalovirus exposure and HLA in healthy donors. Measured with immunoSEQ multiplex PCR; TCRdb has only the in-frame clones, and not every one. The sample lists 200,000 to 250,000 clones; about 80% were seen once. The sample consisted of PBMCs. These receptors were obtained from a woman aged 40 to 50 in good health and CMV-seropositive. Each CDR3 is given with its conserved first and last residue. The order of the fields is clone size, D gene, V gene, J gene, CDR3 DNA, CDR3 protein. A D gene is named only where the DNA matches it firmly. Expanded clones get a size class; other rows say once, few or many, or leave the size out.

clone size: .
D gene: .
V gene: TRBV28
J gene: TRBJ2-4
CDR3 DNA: TGTGCCAGCAGTTTATCGGTTTTGACTGGCAAAAACATTCAGTACTTC
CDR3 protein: CASSLSVLTGKNIQYF

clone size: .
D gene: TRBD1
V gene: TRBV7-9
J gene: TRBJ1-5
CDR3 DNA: TGTGCCAGCAGCTTAGGGGGACAGGGTGGGGGAGATGGCAATCAGCCCCAGCATTTT
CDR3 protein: CASSLGGQGGGDGNQPQHF

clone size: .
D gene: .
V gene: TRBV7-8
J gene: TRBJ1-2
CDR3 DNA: TGTGCCAGCAGCTTATCTCCCGGACTCTGGCACACCTTC
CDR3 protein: CASSLSPGLWHTF

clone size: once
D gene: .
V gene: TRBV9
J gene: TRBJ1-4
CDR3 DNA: TGTGCCAGCAGCGATCAGGGGAATGAAAAACTGTTTTTT
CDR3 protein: CASSDQGNEKLFF

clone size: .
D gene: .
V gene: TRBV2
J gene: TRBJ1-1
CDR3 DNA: TGTGCCAGCAGTGATAGACAGGTCTCGAACACTGAAGCTTTCTTT
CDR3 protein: CASSDRQVSNTEAFF

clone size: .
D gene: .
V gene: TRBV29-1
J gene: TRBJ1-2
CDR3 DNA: TGCAGCGTTGATATTAGCTCTAACTATGGCTACACCTTC
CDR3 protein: CSVDISSNYGYTF

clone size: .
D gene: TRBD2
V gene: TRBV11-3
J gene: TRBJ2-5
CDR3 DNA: TGTGCCAGCAGCCGGAGCGGGGGGGCAGGAGAGACCCAGTACTTC
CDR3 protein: CASSRSGGAGETQYF

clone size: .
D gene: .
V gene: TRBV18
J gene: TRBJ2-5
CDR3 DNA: TGTGCCAGCTCACCCGACAGGCTGGAGACCCAGTACTTC
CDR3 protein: CASSPDRLETQYF

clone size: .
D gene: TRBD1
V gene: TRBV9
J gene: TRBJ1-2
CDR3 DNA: TGTGCCAGCAGCGCTGGACTTGGGACAGGGTTTAACTATGGCTACACCTTC
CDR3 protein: CASSAGLGTGFNYGYTF

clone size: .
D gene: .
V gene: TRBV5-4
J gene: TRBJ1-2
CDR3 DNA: TGTGCCAGCAGCTTGGGGGGGCTTAACTATGGCTACACCTTC
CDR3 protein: CASSLGGLNYGYTF

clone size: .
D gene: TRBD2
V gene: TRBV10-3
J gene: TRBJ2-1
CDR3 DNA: TGTGCCATCACCACTAGCGGGGGGTACAATGAGCAGTTCTTC
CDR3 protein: CAITTSGGYNEQFF

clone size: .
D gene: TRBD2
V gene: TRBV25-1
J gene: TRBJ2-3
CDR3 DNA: TGTGCCAGCAGTGACCTAGCGGGGGGCACAGATACGCAGTATTTT
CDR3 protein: CASSDLAGGTDTQYF

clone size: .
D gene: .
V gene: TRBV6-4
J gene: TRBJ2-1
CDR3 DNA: TGTGCCAGCAGCGCCACATACCACAATGAGCAGTTCTTC
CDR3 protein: CASSATYHNEQFF

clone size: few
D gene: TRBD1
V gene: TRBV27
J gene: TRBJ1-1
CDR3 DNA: TGTGCCAGCAGCCCACAGGGGGGGGACACTGAAGCTTTCTTT
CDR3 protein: CASSPQGGDTEAFF

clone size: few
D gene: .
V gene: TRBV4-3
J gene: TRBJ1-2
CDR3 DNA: TGCGCCAGCAGCCAAGACCAGTGGGGCGGCGGCTACACCTTC
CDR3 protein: CASSQDQWGGGYTF

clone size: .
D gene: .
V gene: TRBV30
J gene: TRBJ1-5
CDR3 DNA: TGTGCCTGGAGTGTCATGGGACACTTAAATCAGCCCCAGCATTTT
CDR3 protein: CAWSVMGHLNQPQHF

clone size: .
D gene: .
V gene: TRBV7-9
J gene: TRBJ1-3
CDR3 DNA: TGTGCCAGCAGCTTAGGTATCCGCGTCGACACCATATATTTT
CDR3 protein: CASSLGIRVDTIYF

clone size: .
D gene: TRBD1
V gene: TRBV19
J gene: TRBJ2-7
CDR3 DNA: TGTGCCAGTAGTTCGGAGGACAGGGCCTCCTACGAGCAGTACTTC
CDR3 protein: CASSSEDRASYEQYF

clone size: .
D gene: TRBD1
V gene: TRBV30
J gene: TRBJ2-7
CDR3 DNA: TGTGCCTGGAGGGGAGACAGGGGGCCCCACGAGCAGTACTTC
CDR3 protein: CAWRGDRGPHEQYF

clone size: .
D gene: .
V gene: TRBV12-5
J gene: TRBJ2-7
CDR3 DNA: TGTGCTAGTGGTTTCGAGGAGGGGGCATTGACCTACGAGCAGTACTTC
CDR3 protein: CASGFEEGALTYEQYF

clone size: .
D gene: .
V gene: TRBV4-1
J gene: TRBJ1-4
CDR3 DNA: TGCGCCAGCAGCCAAAGACCGGGACAACTTAATGAAAAACTGTTTTTT
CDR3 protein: CASSQRPGQLNEKLFF

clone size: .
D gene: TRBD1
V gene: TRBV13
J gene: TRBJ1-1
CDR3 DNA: TGTGCCAGCAGCTTAGGCGGGACAGGGGACACTGAAGCTTTCTTT
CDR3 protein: CASSLGGTGDTEAFF

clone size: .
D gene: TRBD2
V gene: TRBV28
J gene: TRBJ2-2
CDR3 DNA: TGTGCCAGCACCTCCCGGGAGGGCAGGGACACCGGGGAGCTGTTTTTT
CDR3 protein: CASTSREGRDTGELFF

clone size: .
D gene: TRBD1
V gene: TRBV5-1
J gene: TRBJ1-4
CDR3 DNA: TGCGCCAGCAGCGTTGCGGACAGGGGGATGGCGGGGCGAGAAAAACTGTTTTTT
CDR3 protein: CASSVADRGMAGREKLFF

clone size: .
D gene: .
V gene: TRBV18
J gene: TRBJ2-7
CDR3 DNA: TGTGCCAGCTCACTAACCGACAGCTCCTACGAGCAGTACTTC
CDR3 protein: CASSLTDSSYEQYF

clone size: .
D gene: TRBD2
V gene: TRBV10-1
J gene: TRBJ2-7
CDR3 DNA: TGCGCCAGCAGTGCAAACGGGAGGGCCGGCGAGCAGTACTTC
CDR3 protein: CASSANGRAGEQYF

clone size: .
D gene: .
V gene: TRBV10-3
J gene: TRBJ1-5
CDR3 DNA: TGTGCCATCAGTGAAGACAGGCGGCCCCAGCATTTT
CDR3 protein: CAISEDRRPQHF

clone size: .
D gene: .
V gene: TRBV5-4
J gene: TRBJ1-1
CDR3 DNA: TGTGCCAGCACCCTGTTAGGACAGCTAGACACTGAAGCTTTCTTT
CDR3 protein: CASTLLGQLDTEAFF

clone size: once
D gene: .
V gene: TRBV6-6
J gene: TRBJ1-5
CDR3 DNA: TGTGCCAGCAGTTTTTTCGGGTTCAGCAATCAGCCCCAGCATTTT
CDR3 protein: CASSFFGFSNQPQHF

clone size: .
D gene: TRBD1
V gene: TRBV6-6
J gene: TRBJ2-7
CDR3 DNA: TGTGCCAGCAGCTTCGACAGGGGGACCTACGAGCAGTACTTC
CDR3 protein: CASSFDRGTYEQYF

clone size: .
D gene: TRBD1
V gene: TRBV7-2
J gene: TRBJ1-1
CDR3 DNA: TGTGCCAGCAGTTACACAGGGGGAACTGAAGCTTTCTTT
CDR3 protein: CASSYTGGTEAFF

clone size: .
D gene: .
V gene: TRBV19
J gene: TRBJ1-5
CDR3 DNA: TGTGCCAGTAGTCAGAGGTCTCAGCCCCAGCATTTT
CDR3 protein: CASSQRSQPQHF

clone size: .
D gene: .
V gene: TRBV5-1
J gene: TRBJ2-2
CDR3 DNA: TGCGCCAGCAGCCGGGCTGGGGAGGACACCGGGGAGCTGTTTTTT
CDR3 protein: CASSRAGEDTGELFF

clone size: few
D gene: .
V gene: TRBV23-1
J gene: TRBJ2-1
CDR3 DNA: TGCGCCAGCAGTCCTCTAGCGTCTGTCTACAATGAGCAGTTCTTC
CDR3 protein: CASSPLASVYNEQFF

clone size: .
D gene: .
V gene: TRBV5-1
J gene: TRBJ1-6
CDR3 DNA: TGCGCCAGCAGCTTTAGGGGCGATTCACCCCTCCACTTT
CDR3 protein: CASSFRGDSPLHF

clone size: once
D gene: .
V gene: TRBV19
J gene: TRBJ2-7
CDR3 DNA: TGTGCCAGTAGTATAGGAGGCACGGTTTTGTTCGAGCAGTACTTC
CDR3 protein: CASSIGGTVLFEQYF

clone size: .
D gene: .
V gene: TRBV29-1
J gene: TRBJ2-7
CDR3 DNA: TGCAGCGTTGAAGCGAGGGGGGGTGGTCCGGGGACTTACGAGCAGTACTTC
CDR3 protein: CSVEARGGGPGTYEQYF

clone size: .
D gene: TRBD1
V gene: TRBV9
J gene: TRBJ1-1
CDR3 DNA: TGTGCCAGCAGCGTCTCCGGGACAGCTATGAACACTGAAGCTTTCTTT
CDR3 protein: CASSVSGTAMNTEAFF

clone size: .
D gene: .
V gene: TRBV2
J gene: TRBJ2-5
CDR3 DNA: TGTGCCAGCAGACCCGGGAGAAGGCAAGAGACCCAGTACTTC
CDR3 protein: CASRPGRRQETQYF

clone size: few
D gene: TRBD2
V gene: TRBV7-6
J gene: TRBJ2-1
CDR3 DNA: TGTGCCAGCAGCTTAGCCAGCGGGGCTTTCCTCAATGAGCAGTTCTTC
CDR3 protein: CASSLASGAFLNEQFF

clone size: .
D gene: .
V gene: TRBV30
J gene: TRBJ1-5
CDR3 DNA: TGTGCCTGGAGGCCCACTCTTGGGGGGTTCGATCAGCCCCAGCATTTT
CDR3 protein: CAWRPTLGGFDQPQHF

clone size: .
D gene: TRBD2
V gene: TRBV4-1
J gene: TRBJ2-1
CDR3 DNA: TGCGCCAGCAGCCGAGGAGAAACTAGCGGCTCCTACAATGAGCAGTTCTTC
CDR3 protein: CASSRGETSGSYNEQFF

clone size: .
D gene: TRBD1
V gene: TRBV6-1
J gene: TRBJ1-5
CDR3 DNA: TGTGCCAGCAGTGAACAGGCAGGGGGCGCGGGCAATCAGCCCCAGCATTTT
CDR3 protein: CASSEQAGGAGNQPQHF

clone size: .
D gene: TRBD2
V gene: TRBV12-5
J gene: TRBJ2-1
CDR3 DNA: TGTGCTAGTGTCCGACCCTTCTCCGGGACTAGCCATGAGCAGTTCTTC
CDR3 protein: CASVRPFSGTSHEQFF